This T cell receptor (beta chain) was sequenced during a study of blood T cell repertoires in COVID-19. About the study: The United States, Italy and Spain provided the acute and convalescent COVID-19 samples. Sources were T cells, B-cell-depleted T cells, or PBMCs; the material itself was cDNA or gDNA.

Per the germline V gene, CDR1 is LGHNA and CDR2 is YNFKEQ. The CDR3 contains 16 residues. With V trimmed by 0 bases and J by 4 bases, 4 bases remained unmatched. In the study's own analysis: Amplifying reference gene primers gave estimates of nucleated cell counts. Here immunoSEQ multiplex PCR was the method, and the copy in TCRdb shows in-frame clones only, minus some. D and trimming come from the DNA, and the V and J calls and clone size come from that table. The table records approximately 200,000 clones, approximately 85% of them present only once. This clone came up once. The sample was peripheral blood. The clonotype comes from a middle-aged man with acute or convalescent COVID-19. This chain joins TRBV4-2 and TRBJ2-1; 9 nucleotides match TRBD2. CDR3 sequence (DNA): TGTGCCAGCAGCCAAGATATTAGCGGGGGATACAATGAGCAGTTCTTC. Its protein product is CASSQDISGGYNEQFF.